The entry that follows covers one T cell receptor (beta chain) sequence. Mouse gene names apply. The read ends 4 residues before the CDR3 terminus; that terminus is restored from the germline J gene. Following extraction, RNA underwent reverse transcription to cDNA, which served as the sequencing template. Produced via immunoSEQ multiplex PCR; TCRdb's table is partial and in-frame only. In total the sample includes approximately 300,000 clones, none of them seen once. This CDR3 region has 15 residues. Germline values: CDR1 MSHET, CDR2 SYDVDS. The record originates from a study of CD8+ T cells in alopecia areata. Markers used for sorting pooled cutaneous lymph node cells were CD4, CD8alpha, NKG2D, NKG2ACE and others.

The gene calls are TRBV29 and TRBJ2-4, with a possible D match to TRBD1 (8 bases). Sequenced input: CD4+ T cells sorted from a lymph node. The receptor was isolated from a C3H/HeJ mouse with alopecia areata. The strain's MHC: H2-k. The CDR3 spells CASSLYRGGKNTLYF. Incomplete CDR3 DNA: TGTGCTAGCAGTTTATACAGGGGGGGAAAAAAC.